The clone carrying this T cell receptor (beta chain) was counted at least ten times. As yet, its antigen is unknown. It was genomic DNA that served as the template for profiling TCR beta VDJ and CDR3. TCRdb re-called the reads through MiXCR, storing one row per CDR3 protein. The sample includes 95,000 to 150,000 distinct CDR3 sequences, over 30% of them seen just once. These data belong to a study of CD8+CD57+ T cells in acquired aplastic anemia. Looking at the study overall: Average DNA yield from sorted CD4+ and CD8+ cells was about 3.2 ug. Findings and caveats of the study: Significant differences in CD8+ Simpson's diversity were not observed between patients and controls.

The CDR3 sequence is 18 residues long. The germline gives CDR1 WNHNN, CDR2 SYGVQD (reference sequence). V trimming: 6 bases; J trimming: 2 bases; junction bases outside the gene matches: 18. Sequencing involved patients with CD8+CD57+ cell expansion previously shown by flow cytometry. All patients were therapy-naive when blood was sampled. The material sequenced was sorted CD4+, CD8+, or CD8+CD57+ T cells (not recorded which) from PBMCs. The chain couples TRBV10-1 to TRBJ1-2; the match to TRBD1 covers 7 bases. The clonotype comes from a human donor with aplastic anemia. DNA of the CDR3: TGCGCCAGCAGAGACCGCTTTATGAGACAGGGACTAAACTATGGCTACACCTTC. Its translation is CASRDRFMRQGLNYGYTF.